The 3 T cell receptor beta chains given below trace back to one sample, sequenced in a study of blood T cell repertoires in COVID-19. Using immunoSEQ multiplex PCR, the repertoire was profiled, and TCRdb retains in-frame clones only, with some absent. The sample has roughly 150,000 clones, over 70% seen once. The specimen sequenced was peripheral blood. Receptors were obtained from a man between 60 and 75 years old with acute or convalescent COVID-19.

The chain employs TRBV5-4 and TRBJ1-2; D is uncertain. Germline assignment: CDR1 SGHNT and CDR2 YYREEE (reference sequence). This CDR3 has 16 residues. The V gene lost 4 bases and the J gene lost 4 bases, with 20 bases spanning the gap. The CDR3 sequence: CASSDLSWGAPYGYTF. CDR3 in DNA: TGTGCCAGCAGCGATCTGTCTTGGGGAGCGCCCTATGGCTACACCTTC.

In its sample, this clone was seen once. CDR3 sequence: CASSGGEPNEQFF. The CDR3 DNA reads TGTGCCAGCAGTGGTGGGGAGCCCAATGAGCAGTTCTTC. This chain joins TRBV6-2 or TRBV6-3 and TRBJ2-1; a weak D match, TRBD2 (5 bases). Germline CDR1 reads MNHEY; CDR2 reads SVGEGT. Trimming pared 5 bases from V and 6 bases from J, leaving 11 bases between. The CDR3 covers 13 residues.

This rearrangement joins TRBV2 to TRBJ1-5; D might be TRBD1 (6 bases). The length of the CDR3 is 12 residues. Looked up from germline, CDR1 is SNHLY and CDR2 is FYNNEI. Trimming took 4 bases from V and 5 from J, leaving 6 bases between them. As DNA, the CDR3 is TGTGCCAGCAGTGCAGGGGATCAGCCCCAGCATTTT. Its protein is CASSAGDQPQHF.